This T cell receptor beta chain was identified in a study of blood T cell repertoires in COVID-19. TCRdb's table, derived via immunoSEQ multiplex PCR, lists solely in-frame clones and lacks some. The sample lists about 150,000 clones; about 88% were seen once. V gave up 0 bases and J gave up 2 bases, with 7 bases separating them. The germline V gene encodes CDR1 SGHRS and CDR2 YFSETQ. CDR3 size: 14 residues. Seattle participants joined during active infection and were tracked over time. The source of this sequence is a human donor with COVID-19, enrolled during active disease. The donor label of this sample is uncertain. Sequenced: peripheral blood. V gene TRBV5-1 combines with J gene TRBJ2-3; D gene uncertain. The CDR3 DNA follows: TGCGCCAGCAGCTTGGCAACCTACACAGATACGCAGTATTTT. Its translation: CASSLATYTDTQYF.